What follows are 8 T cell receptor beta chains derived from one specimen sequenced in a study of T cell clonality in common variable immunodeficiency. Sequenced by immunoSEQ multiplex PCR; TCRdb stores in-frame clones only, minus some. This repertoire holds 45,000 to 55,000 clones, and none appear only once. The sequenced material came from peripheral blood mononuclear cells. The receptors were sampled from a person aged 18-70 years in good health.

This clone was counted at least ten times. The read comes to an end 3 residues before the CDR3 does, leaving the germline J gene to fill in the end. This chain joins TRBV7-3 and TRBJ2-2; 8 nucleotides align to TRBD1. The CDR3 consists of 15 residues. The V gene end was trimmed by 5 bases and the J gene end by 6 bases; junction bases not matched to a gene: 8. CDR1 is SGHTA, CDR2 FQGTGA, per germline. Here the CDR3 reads CASSPGQGTAGELFF. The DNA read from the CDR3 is TGTGCCAGCAGCCCCGGACAGGGTACCGCCGGGGAG.

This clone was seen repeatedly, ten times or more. The CDR3 DNA, read in part, is TGCGCCAGCGGTGAACAGGGAAACTATGGC. Protein product: CASGEQGNYG. The CDR3 reads in full as CASGEQGNYGYTF. The chain joins TRBV5-1 to TRBJ1-2, with D possibly TRBD1 on 6 matching bases. Coverage ceases 3 residues before the CDR3 finishes, and the germline J gene fills in the end. Deletions cut 7 bases from V and 2 bases from J, with 12 bases between. The V gene's germline CDR1 is SGHRS and CDR2 YFSETQ. The CDR3 totals 13 residues.

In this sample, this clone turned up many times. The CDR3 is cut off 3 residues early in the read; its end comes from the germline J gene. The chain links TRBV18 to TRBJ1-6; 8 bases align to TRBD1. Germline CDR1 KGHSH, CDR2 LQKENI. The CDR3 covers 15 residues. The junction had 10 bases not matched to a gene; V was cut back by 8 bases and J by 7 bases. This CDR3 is CASPRTDRANSPLHF. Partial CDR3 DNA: TGTGCCAGCCCACGGACGGACAGGGCCAATTCACCC.

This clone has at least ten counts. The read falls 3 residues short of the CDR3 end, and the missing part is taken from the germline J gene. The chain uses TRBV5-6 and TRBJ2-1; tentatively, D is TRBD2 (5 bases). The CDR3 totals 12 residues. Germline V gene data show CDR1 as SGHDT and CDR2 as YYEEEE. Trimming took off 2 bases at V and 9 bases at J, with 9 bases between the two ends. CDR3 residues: CASSFLGLEQFF. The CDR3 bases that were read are TGTGCCAGCAGCTTCCTAGGACTTGAG. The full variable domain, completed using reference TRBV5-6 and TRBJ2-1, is DAGVTQSPTHLIKTRGQQVTLRCSPKSGHDTVSWYQQALGQGPQFIFQYYEEEERQRGNFPDRFSGHQFPNYSSELNVNALLLGDSALYLCASSFLGLEQFFGPGTRLTVL.

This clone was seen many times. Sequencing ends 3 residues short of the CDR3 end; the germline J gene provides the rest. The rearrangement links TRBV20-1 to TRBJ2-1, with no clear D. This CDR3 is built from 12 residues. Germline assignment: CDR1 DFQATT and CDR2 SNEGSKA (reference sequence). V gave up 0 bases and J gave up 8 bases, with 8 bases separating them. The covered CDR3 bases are TGCAGTGCTAGAGAACCCCCAGATGAG. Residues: CSAREPPDE. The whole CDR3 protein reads CSAREPPDEQFF.

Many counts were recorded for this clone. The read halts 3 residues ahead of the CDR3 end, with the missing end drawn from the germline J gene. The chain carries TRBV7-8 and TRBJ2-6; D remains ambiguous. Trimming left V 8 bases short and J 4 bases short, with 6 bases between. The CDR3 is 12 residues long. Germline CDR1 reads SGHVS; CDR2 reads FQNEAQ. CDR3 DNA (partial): TGTGCCAGCGGCCCCGGGGCCAACGTC. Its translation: CASGPGANV. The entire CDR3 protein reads CASGPGANVLTF.

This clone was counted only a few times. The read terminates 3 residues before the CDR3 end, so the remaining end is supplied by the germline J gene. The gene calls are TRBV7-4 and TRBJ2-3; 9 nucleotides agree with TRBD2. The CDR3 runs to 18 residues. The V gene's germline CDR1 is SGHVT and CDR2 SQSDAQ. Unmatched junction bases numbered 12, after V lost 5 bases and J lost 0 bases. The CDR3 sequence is CASSPPTAGGSSTDTQYF. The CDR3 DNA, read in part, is TGTGCCAGCAGCCCCCCCACAGCGGGAGGCTCTAGCACAGATACG.

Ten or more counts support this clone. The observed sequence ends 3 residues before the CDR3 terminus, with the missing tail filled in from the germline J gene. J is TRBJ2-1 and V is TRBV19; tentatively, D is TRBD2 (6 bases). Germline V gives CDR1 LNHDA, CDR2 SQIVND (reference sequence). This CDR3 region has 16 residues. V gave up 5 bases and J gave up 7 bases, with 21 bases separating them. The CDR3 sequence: CASSPPGLSGPNEQFF. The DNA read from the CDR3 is TGTGCCAGTAGTCCTCCCGGTTTGAGCGGGCCGAATGAG.